What follows describes a single T cell receptor beta chain. The antigen remains unidentified. J gave up 2 bases and V 4 bases, and 3 bases lay outside the gene matches. CDR1 is SQVTM and CDR2 is ANQGSEA in the germline V gene. This CDR3 spans 13 amino acids. Sample time point: neoterminal ileum biopsy at postoperative endoscopy, about 6 months after surgery. This record belongs to a study of T cell repertoires in ileal Crohn's disease. About the study: M6 samples are neoterminal ileum biopsies from postoperative colonoscopy. Study-wide findings and caveats: The median delay to postoperative endoscopy was about 6.9 months. Compared with non-smokers, active smokers at surgery showed more clonal expansions. Mucosal expansions were suggested to be mainly CD8 T cells.

Generated by immunoSEQ multiplex PCR, the TCRdb table keeps only in-frame clones and is missing some. Here the sample spans approximately 18,000 clones, approximately 77% being singletons. The sequencing input was ileal tissue. The chain recombines TRBV29-1 with TRBJ2-7, with 9 bases matching TRBD1. This clonotype was sampled from an adult with Crohn's disease. Here the CDR3 reads CSVVGQGTYEQYF. The CDR3 DNA reads as TGCAGCGTTGTGGGACAGGGAACCTACGAGCAGTACTTC.